A single sample gave rise to the 7 T cell receptor beta chains below, sequenced in a study of blood T cell repertoires in COVID-19. The assay was immunoSEQ multiplex PCR, and TCRdb's table has in-frame clones only and misses some. Counted here are some 120,000 clones, about 85% occurring once; the ten biggest clones make up roughly 12%. What was sequenced was peripheral blood. The source of these receptors is a man aged 55-75 years with acute or convalescent COVID-19.

The chain recombines TRBV4-2 with TRBJ1-5, with 9 bases aligning to TRBD1. Germline CDR1 reads LGHNA; CDR2 reads YNFKEQ. CDR3 size: 16 residues. The ends lost 1 base at V and 1 base at J; junction bases unmatched: 2. The CDR3 nucleotides are TGTGCCAGCAGCCAAGGACAGGGGGTAAGCAATCAGCCCCAGCATTTT. Protein product: CASSQGQGVSNQPQHF.

V is TRBV6-4 and J is TRBJ2-7; TRBD2 is a possible D gene (7 bases). Per the germline V gene, CDR1 is MRHNA and CDR2 is SNTAGT. V was shortened by 8 bases and J by 3 bases, with 20 bases between the two germline ends. The CDR3 totals 15 residues. CDR3 bases: TGTGCCAGCTCCATGTGGGGGGGCGGCAACTACGAGCAGTACTTC. It is translated as CASSMWGGGNYEQYF.

This sequence joins TRBV5-1 and TRBJ1-5; a weak D match, TRBD1 (5 bases). CDR1 and CDR2 (germline): SGHRS, YFSETQ. Trimming stripped 0 bases from V and 6 bases from J, with 7 bases between. This CDR3 is 13 amino acids long. CDR3 coding DNA: TGCGCCAGCAGCTTGGAGGGGATTCAGCCCCAGCATTTT. Residues: CASSLEGIQPQHF.

The rearrangement uses TRBV5-6 and TRBJ1-2; 7 positions match TRBD1. The CDR3 totals 15 residues. With V trimmed by 1 base and J by 0 bases, 3 bases remained unmatched. Germline V gene data show CDR1 as SGHDT and CDR2 as YYEEEE. Written as DNA, the CDR3 is TGTGCCAGCAGCTTGATGAGGGGGCCTAACTATGGCTACACCTTC. Amino acid sequence: CASSLMRGPNYGYTF.

The chain recombines TRBV7-6 with TRBJ2-1; D perhaps matches TRBD2 (6 bases). Trimming removed 5 bases at V and 13 bases at J, with 15 bases between. The CDR3 sequence is 12 residues long. Per the germline V gene, CDR1 is SGHVS and CDR2 is FNYEAQ. The CDR3 loop is CASSHGPGEQFF. The CDR3 region has the DNA TGTGCCAGCAGCCACGGACCGGGAGAACAGTTCTTC.

This chain connects TRBV28 to TRBJ2-7; a possible D gene is TRBD1 (7 bases). The CDR3 loop spans 13 amino acids. Trimming removed 6 bases from V and 2 bases from J, with 11 bases in between. Germline loops: CDR1 MDHEN, CDR2 SYDVKM. CDR3 residues: CASSRGVAYEQYF. The DNA for the CDR3 is TGTGCCAGCAGCAGGGGGGTGGCCTACGAGCAGTACTTC. The variable domain in full, with the rest retrieved from reference TRBV28 and TRBJ2-7, is DVKVTQSSRYLVKRTGEKVFLECVQDMDHENMFWYRQDPGLGLRLIYFSYDVKMKEKGDIPEGYSVSREKKERFSLILESASTNQTSMYLCASSRGVAYEQYFGPGTRLTVT.

The rearrangement uses TRBV27 and TRBJ1-2; 10 positions match TRBD1. Trimming at V came to 5 bases and at J to 6 bases, leaving 9 bases not matched to a gene. Germline-derived CDR1 and CDR2 are MNHEY and SMNVEV (reference sequence). CDR3 length equals 15 residues. The CDR3 DNA is TGTGCCAGCAGTCCTGGGGACAGGGGAGGGGATGGCTACACCTTC. This sequence encodes CASSPGDRGGDGYTF.